This entry is about one T cell receptor (beta chain). This clone's antigen is unknown. Base-call qualities are not available, and no considerably larger clone is one nucleotide away. The cohort comprised some 700 healthy bone marrow donors. All cohort members were sampled while nominally healthy, although unrecorded immune exposures were likely present. The donor tested CMV seronegative, placing the donor among the approximately 400 seronegative members of the cohort. A peripheral blood sample was collected from each donor, and TCR beta sequencing was performed on peripheral blood mononuclear cells. The Qiagen DNeasy Blood Extraction Kit was used to extract genomic DNA from the blood cell samples. To prepare the library, the immunoSEQ multiplex PCR assay was applied. The multiplex PCR relied on a mix of 60 forward primers for TCR Vbeta segments and 13 reverse primers for TCR Jbeta segments. The CDR3 region of rearranged TCR beta genes was amplified from genomic DNA by a multiplex PCR assay. Amplified TCR beta libraries were sequenced as 87-base-pair reads on the Illumina HiSeq System. As for how the authors treated the data: In a later analysis, some 80 million unique TCR beta chains were counted across the roughly 670 repertoires, and around 11 million of these chains were shared by at least two donors. To remove PCR and sequencing errors, raw reads were error-corrected and collapsed into unique sequences using a nearest-neighbor algorithm that merged closely related sequences. V, D and J gene segments were assigned by aligning CDR3 sequences to IMGT reference sequences. For a sequence to be retained, at least a six-nucleotide match to both a V gene segment and a J gene segment was required. A rearrangement counted as productive if the CDR3 had no stop codons and remained in frame with V and J, and every other rearrangement counted as non-productive. CDR3 was defined by IMGT convention, running from the second conserved V-encoded cysteine to the conserved J-encoded phenylalanine. Sequences without an unambiguous match to a single V gene segment were excluded from the earlier analysis of over 500 of the donors. An earlier analysis of 450 to 650 of the donors called V segments functional above 56.7% productive rearrangements and segregating when the between-donor standard deviation exceeded 5%. A statistical classification framework was developed to diagnose cytomegalovirus status using the catalog of TCR beta chain sequences. A later analysis assigned V and J genes by comparing TCR nucleotide sequences with IMGT/GENE-DB human TR gene sequences. The TCRdist pipeline was used in a later analysis to assign CDR3 sequences and most-parsimonious VDJ recombination scenarios. A later analysis defined each TCR beta chain by its CDR3 amino acid sequence plus V-gene family, and excluded reads lacking a unique V-gene family. As a way to deal with suspected cross-contamination and a sequencing artifact, a later analysis dropped 450 to 600 nucleotide sequences that were highly shared and had low generation probability. In a later analysis, a clonal expansion index for each public chain was calculated from normalized within-repertoire ranks of inferred template counts. Generation probabilities in a later analysis came from a VDJ recombination model fitted to out-of-frame rearrangements, and those results were checked against IGoR. Hypergeometric tests were used in a later analysis to score TCR-TCR, TCR-HLA and TCR-CMV co-occurrence, with a repertoire-size bias correction applied to the TCR pairs. A later analysis estimated false discovery rates by permuting HLA or CMV assignments 20 times. A later analysis grouped co-occurring TCRs with DBSCAN, adding TCRdist sequence similarity when clustering within HLA-allele-positive subsets. Co-occurrence clustering excluded repertoires with fewer than 30,000 or more than 120,000 public chains, plus five with anomalous nucleotide sharing. TCRdb carries this immuneACCESS record with in-frame sequences only. Its versions omit some clonotypes, under half of them owing to an unresolved V gene in the studies checked, with the rest unexplained. That table is the source of V, J and clone size, and D and trimming were worked out from the DNA. The sample table shows about 130,000 clones, and around three quarters are seen once. 1% of the sample is taken by the ten largest.

This sample was included in a study of cytomegalovirus exposure and HLA in healthy donors (dated by TCRdb to 2015 to 2018). With respect to the entire study: An earlier analysis of several hundred of the donors reported approximately 260 Gb of sequence data and 100 million to 120 million unique TCR beta sequences obtained from about 180 million T cells. An early release that covered roughly 600 HLA-typed donors contained approximately 300 gigabases of sequencing data and tens of millions of unique TCR sequences. The genetic ancestry cluster associated with self-reported Caucasian donors included around four fifths of the approximately 400 genotyped donors. The study aimed to test whether cataloging public T cell receptors could reveal signatures of past pathogen exposure. The study profiled the T cell repertoires of about 720 subjects by immunosequencing and related them to cytomegalovirus serostatus. Along with the approximately 620-subject first cohort, a separate validation cohort of roughly 110 different subjects was used. High-throughput TCR immunosequencing, statistical association of individual TCRs with disease status, and machine learning were combined to predict cytomegalovirus infection status. In a later analysis, previously published TCR beta repertoires from about 670 donors were re-analyzed and high-resolution HLA genotyping was added so that TCR occurrence patterns could be studied. Rather than drawing on any new phenotypic data, the later analysis identified candidate immune exposures from TCR beta sequences and the way those sequences occurred across donors. An earlier analysis of 587 of the donors used high-throughput TCR beta sequencing to judge whether each TCR beta V gene segment behaved as functional or pseudogenic. Donor age, sex, ethnicity and CMV serostatus were compiled together with the repertoire data. Genome-wide SNP genotypes for about three fifths of the 666 donors were used in a later genetic analysis, which treated that subset as a discovery cohort. Every discovery cohort repertoire had been produced on one sequencing platform. HLA typing included class I and class II loci at four-digit resolution. The number of donors typed differed by locus, with about 629-630 for A, B, C, DRB1 and DQB1, roughly 520 for DQA1, 600 to 610 for DPA1, and about 450 for DPB1. Roughly five DR-DQ haplotypes were handled as single units for association and clustering, since linkage in the cohort was strong. Among about 370 genotyped donors of the cohort, an average of approximately 240,000 unique TCR beta nucleotide sequences was sequenced per donor, of which roughly 18% were non-productive. Here is what the overall study found, with its caveats: In a later genetic analysis, a missense DCLRE1C variant was associated with V-gene and J-gene trimming of TCR beta chains, and the association was replicated in an independent cohort. In a later analysis, most CMV-associated TCR beta chains were found to appear HLA-restricted, with HLA associations seemingly driven largely by CMV exposure. In a later analysis, HLA-associated TCR beta chains were found to be more clonally expanded and to have lower generation probabilities than equally common non-associated chains. In a later analysis, several top co-occurrence clusters were reported to appear linked to parvovirus B19, influenza, CMV and Epstein-Barr virus. The classifier was reported to diagnose cytomegalovirus status with high specificity and sensitivity in both the original cohort and the validation cohort. Because counts were too low, roughly 17 rarely observed V segments, including chromosome 9 orphons, were left out of the earlier analysis of a few hundred of the donors. Presence/absence analyses assumed roughly uniform sequencing depth across donors, an assumption that may not hold. Across donors, most TCR sequences were observed very rarely, whereas some public TCRs were present in many individuals. In a later analysis, the rate of TCR association differed among HLA loci, with DRB1 alleles having the most associated TCRs and HLA-C alleles having the fewest. According to the authors, the approach could potentially be generalized to other disease states and immunological phenotypes. A further reported finding was that TCR beta sequences accurately predicted the HLA-A and HLA-B alleles for most subjects in the first cohort. CMV serostatus was the only immune exposure information available for the cohort. A total of about 150 TCR beta chains were listed by the study as associated with cytomegalovirus. A cluster of highly shared sequence variants was judged likely to represent a technical artifact of the sequencing pipeline. In vitro tests confirmed that a few of the cytomegalovirus-associated TCR beta chains recognize cytomegalovirus antigens. In a later genetic analysis, fewer N-insertions in productive TCRs were reported among donors in an Asian-associated ancestry cluster than the approximately 670-donor mean. Because HLA typing was unavailable for some donors at each locus, only the typed subset was used in association tests. Only TCR beta chains were sequenced in this cohort, and the absence of alpha or paired-chain data limited detectable features. Assigning TCR associations to individual alleles was difficult when HLA alleles, especially DR and DQ, strongly co-occurred. Specific HLA alleles were associated with 16,951 TCR beta sequences at a false discovery rate of 0.05 in a later analysis. In an earlier analysis of under 600 of the donors, most TCR beta V segments were observed in productive rearrangements about 87% or about 30% of the time, broadly matching IMGT annotations. Linkage disequilibrium might explain the correlated functional status among segregating V segments, but an unknown experimental factor could not be excluded.

The sequence derives from a man between 35 and 55 years old in good health and CMV-seronegative. The sequencing sample was made of PBMCs.

The nucleotide sequence reads as follows: TGTGCCAGCAGCCAAGTTAGTAATTCACCCCTCCACTTT. It translates as CASSQVSNSPLHF. The chain is encoded by TRBV4-2 joined to TRBJ1-6, with the D gene call left open. Per the germline V gene, LGHNA is the CDR1 and YNFKEQ is the CDR2. V loses 1 base, J loses 6 bases, and the germline ends lie 4 bases apart. The CDR3 spans 13 residues, from the cysteine through the phenylalanine. Only the CDR3 DNA is retained, 39 bases long and in frame from the first base.